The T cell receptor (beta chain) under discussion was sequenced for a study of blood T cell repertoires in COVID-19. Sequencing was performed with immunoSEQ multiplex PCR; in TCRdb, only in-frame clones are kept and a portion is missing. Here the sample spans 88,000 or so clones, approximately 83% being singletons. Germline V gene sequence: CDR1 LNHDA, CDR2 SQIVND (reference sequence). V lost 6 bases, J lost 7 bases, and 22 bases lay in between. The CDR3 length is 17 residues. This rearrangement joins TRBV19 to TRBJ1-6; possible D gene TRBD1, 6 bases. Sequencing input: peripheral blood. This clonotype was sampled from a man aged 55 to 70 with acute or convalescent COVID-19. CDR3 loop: CASRYWTVGSKNSPLHF. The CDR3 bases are TGTGCCAGTAGGTACTGGACAGTTGGCTCAAAGAATTCACCCCTCCACTTT.